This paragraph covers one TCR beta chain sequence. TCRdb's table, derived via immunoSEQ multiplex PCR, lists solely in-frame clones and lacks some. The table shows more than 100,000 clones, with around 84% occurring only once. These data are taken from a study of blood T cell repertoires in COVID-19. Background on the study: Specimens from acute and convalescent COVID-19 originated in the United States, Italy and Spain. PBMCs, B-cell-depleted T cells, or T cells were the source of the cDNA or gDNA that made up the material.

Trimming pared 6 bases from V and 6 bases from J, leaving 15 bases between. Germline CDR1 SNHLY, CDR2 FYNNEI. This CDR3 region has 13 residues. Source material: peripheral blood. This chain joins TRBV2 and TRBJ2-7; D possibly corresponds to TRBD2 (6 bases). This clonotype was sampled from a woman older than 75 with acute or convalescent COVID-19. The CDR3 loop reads CASRVGGGLEQYF. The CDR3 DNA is TGTGCCAGCAGAGTCGGGGGAGGTCTCGAGCAGTACTTC. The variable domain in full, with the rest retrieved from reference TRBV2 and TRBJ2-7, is EPEVTQTPSHQVTQMGQEVILRCVPISNHLYFYWYRQILGQKVEFLVSFYNNEISEKSEIFDDQFSVERPDGSNFTLKIRSTKLEDSAMYFCASRVGGGLEQYFGPGTRLTVT.